This TCR beta chain was captured in a study of T cell repertoires in cytomegalovirus infection. The overall study: CMV infection together with matching HLA type was indicated by public TCR beta signatures.

This clonotype came up many times. Antigen unknown. Whole-study findings and limits: The ex vivo response showed dominance by HLA-C-restricted CMV-specific TCR beta clonotypes. Identification of carriers of CMV plus the relevant HLA was achieved through cumulative public TCR beta family frequency.

The CDR3 is 13 residues long. Germline CDR1 reads MGHRA; CDR2 reads YSYEKL. V was cut by 5 bases and J by 5 bases, with 12 bases left in between. A single record per CDR3 protein comes from TCRdb applying MiXCR to the reads. The sample has under 150,000 distinct CDR3 sequences, roughly 9% seen once. Sequences were obtained from PBMCs. This clonotype was obtained from a human donor in good health (CMV status not recorded). Some clones in this sample may be carry-over from other donors' samples. This rearrangement joins TRBV4-1 to TRBJ2-5; D gene ambiguous. In DNA form, the CDR3 reads TGCGCCAGCAGCGCCACCGCCGCGGAGACCCAGTACTTC. This gives the protein CASSATAAETQYF.